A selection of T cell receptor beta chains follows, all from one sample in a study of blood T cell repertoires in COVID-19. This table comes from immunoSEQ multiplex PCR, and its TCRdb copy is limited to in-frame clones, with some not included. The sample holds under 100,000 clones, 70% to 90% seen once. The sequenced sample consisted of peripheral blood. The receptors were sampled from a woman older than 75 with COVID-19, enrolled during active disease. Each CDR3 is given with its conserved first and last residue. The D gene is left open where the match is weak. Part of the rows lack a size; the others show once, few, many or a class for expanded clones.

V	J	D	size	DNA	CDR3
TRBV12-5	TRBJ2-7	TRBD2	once	TGTGCTAGTGGTCAGACTAGCGGGAGCGAGCAGTACTTC	CASGQTSGSEQYF
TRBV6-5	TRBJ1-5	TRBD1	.	TGTGCCAGCAGCCCCGACAGGGCCCTTGGGCCCCAGCATTTT	CASSPDRALGPQHF
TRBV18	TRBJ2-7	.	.	TGTGCCAGCTCACCACGGTCTAACGAGCAGTACTTC	CASSPRSNEQYF
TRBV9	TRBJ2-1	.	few	TGTGCCAGCAGCCCTATTAGTGGCTACAATGAGCAGTTCTTC	CASSPISGYNEQFF
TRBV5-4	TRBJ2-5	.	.	TGTGCCAGCAGCTATAGGGGGAAAGTTAAGCAAGAGACCCAGTACTTC	CASSYRGKVKQETQYF
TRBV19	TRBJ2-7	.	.	TGTGCCAGTAGTATAGCAGGGGCCGCCGGGTACGAGCAGTACTTC	CASSIAGAAGYEQYF
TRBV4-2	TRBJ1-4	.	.	TGTGCCAGCAGCCATGACCCAGGGAGGATCGGTGAAAAACTGTTTTTT	CASSHDPGRIGEKLFF
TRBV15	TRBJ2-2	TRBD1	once	TGTGCCACCAGACGACAGGGGGCTGGGACCGGGGAGCTGTTTTTT	CATRRQGAGTGELFF
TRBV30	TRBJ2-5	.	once	TGTGCGTATGGCCTTGGTCCGGCGGCCCAGTACTTC	CAYGLGPAAQYF
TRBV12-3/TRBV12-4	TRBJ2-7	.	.	TGTGCCAGCAGTTTATTCCAAACCTACGAGCAGTACTTC	CASSLFQTYEQYF